The 18 T cell receptor beta chains presented below share a single source sample, sequenced in a study of T cells in narcolepsy. Sequencing was performed with immunoSEQ multiplex PCR; in TCRdb, only in-frame clones are kept and a portion is missing. The data hold about 30,000 clones, with roughly four fifths observed a single time. Sequenced input: CD45RA- memory CD4+ T cells from PBMCs. These receptor sequences come from a human donor with narcolepsy.

The rearrangement joins TRBV29-1 to TRBJ2-3; 7 positions agree with TRBD1. The CDR3 totals 15 residues. In germline, CDR1 is SQVTM, CDR2 ANQGSEA. The CDR3 sequence: CSAWTGLTSTDTQYF. The CDR3 DNA sequence: TGCAGTGCCTGGACAGGATTGACTAGCACAGATACGCAGTATTTT.

This chain joins TRBV19 and TRBJ2-5; 8 bases map to TRBD1. V was clipped by 6 bases and J by 4 bases; unmatched bases: 7. CDR1 is LNHDA, CDR2 SQIVND, per germline (reference sequence). The CDR3 loop spans 14 amino acids. CDR3 protein: CASSPTGVGETQYF. In DNA form, the CDR3 reads TGTGCCAGTAGCCCGACAGGGGTTGGAGAGACCCAGTACTTC.

The chain is built from TRBV30 and TRBJ2-3; D gene unclear. CDR3 size: 13 residues. Between the trimmed V and J ends, which lost 2 bases and 2 bases, there was a span of 8 bases. The germline gives CDR1 GTSNPN, CDR2 SVGIG (reference sequence). The CDR3 loop reads CAWSSGFTDTQYF. The CDR3 DNA reads TGTGCCTGGAGTTCGGGTTTCACAGATACGCAGTATTTT.

J is TRBJ2-2 and V is TRBV7-3, with D possibly matching TRBD1 (6 bases). The germline CDR1 and CDR2 sequences are SGHTA and FQGTGA. Trimming left V 1 base short and J 4 bases short, with 13 bases between. CDR3 length: 16 residues. The CDR3 sequence is CASSLNGGVSTGELFF. CDR3 DNA sequence: TGTGCCAGCAGCTTAAATGGGGGCGTAAGCACCGGGGAGCTGTTTTTT.

As to this clone: The same CDR3 can be traced to other DNA sequences in this sample. The chain couples TRBV10-3 to TRBJ2-3; TRBD2 matches 12 bases. The CDR3 consists of 16 residues. The germline V gene encodes CDR1 ENHRY and CDR2 SYGVKD. Trimming cost V 5 bases and J 0 bases; bases outside gene matches: 3. Here the CDR3 DNA reads TGTGCCATCAGTTCCGGGACTAGCGGGAGCACAGATACGCAGTATTTT. Translating it yields CAISSGTSGSTDTQYF.

The chain carries TRBV2 and TRBJ1-4, with TRBD1 matching over 7 bases. J gave up 7 bases and V 2 bases, and 7 bases lay outside the gene matches. Germline V CDR1 and CDR2: SNHLY, FYNNEI. The CDR3 runs 15 residues. CDR3 bases: TGTGCCAGCAGTGAACTCAGGGGGGAGGGTGAAAAACTGTTTTTT. Its translation: CASSELRGEGEKLFF.

The genes are TRBV5-1 and TRBJ2-2; 10 nucleotides align to TRBD1. V lost 4 bases and J lost 6; bases outside the gene matches: 9. The CDR3 has 16 residues. The germline CDR1 and CDR2 sequences are SGHRS and YFSETQ. The CDR3 coding sequence is TGCGCCAGCAGCCCCGGGACAGGGGTATCTCCCGGGGAGCTGTTTTTT. Its protein is CASSPGTGVSPGELFF.

The CDR3 coding sequence is TGTGCCAGCAGTTACGGGACTAGCGGGGCCATCAAGCAGTTCTTC. It yields the protein CASSYGTSGAIKQFF. The rearrangement joins TRBV6-5 to TRBJ2-1; 13 nucleotides agree with TRBD2. V lost 2 bases to trimming and J lost 11 bases; unmatched junction nucleotides: 6. The germline CDR1 and CDR2 sequences are MNHEY and SVGAGI. CDR3 length equals 15 residues.

The chain joins TRBV18 to TRBJ2-7, with D possibly being TRBD1 or TRBD2 (5 bases each). V lost 1 base and J 0 bases, leaving 13 bases between the germline ends. The length of the CDR3 is 16 residues. The germline V gene has CDR1 KGHSH and CDR2 LQKENI. CDR3 residues: CASSPRRGDLSYEQYF. In nucleotides, the CDR3 is TGTGCCAGCTCACCACGGCGAGGGGATCTCTCCTACGAGCAGTACTTC.

The chain joins TRBV19 to TRBJ1-1, with a tentative D call TRBD1 (5 bases). The CDR3 has 15 amino acids. V lost 5 bases and J lost 0, with 13 bases in between. CDR1 and CDR2 (germline): LNHDA, SQIVND (reference sequence). CDR3 loop: CASSPRAGMNTEAFF. CDR3 coding DNA: TGTGCCAGTAGTCCAAGGGCAGGGATGAACACTGAAGCTTTCTTT.

The V gene is TRBV21-1, the J gene TRBJ1-3. TRBV21-1 is labeled a pseudogene. This CDR3 comprises 11 residues. In DNA form, the CDR3 reads TGTGCCAGCAGCAAAGTGAGGAGGGGGGATTTT. This encodes CASSKVRRGDF.

This clone came up once. The V call is TRBV20-1, the J call TRBJ1-1; D unresolved. The germline V gene encodes CDR1 DFQATT and CDR2 SNEGSKA (reference sequence). The CDR3 covers 11 residues. V was shortened by 6 bases and J by 3 bases, with 8 bases between the two germline ends. Written as DNA, the CDR3 is TGCAGTGCGGACGGGGACACTGAAGCTTTCTTT. This gives the protein CSADGDTEAFF.

This chain joins TRBV5-1 and TRBJ2-5, with D perhaps TRBD1 (6 bases). Trimming removed 3 bases from V and 4 bases from J, with 10 bases in between. The CDR3 runs to 13 residues. Germline V lookup: CDR1 SGHRS, CDR2 YFSETQ. CDR3 coding DNA: TGCGCCAGCAGCTCTGACAGGTTAGAGACCCAGTACTTC. It codes for CASSSDRLETQYF.

V usage is TRBV7-6 and J usage is TRBJ1-6; 7 bases match TRBD1. V dropped 5 bases and J dropped 1; count of bases not matched to a gene: 11. This CDR3 region has 18 residues. Germline V gene lookup returns CDR1 SGHVS and CDR2 FNYEAQ. The CDR3 loop reads CASSQHNRGGSYNSPLHF. In DNA form, the CDR3 reads TGTGCCAGCAGCCAGCACAACAGGGGTGGGTCCTATAATTCACCCCTCCACTTT.

This chain links TRBV6-5 with TRBJ1-2; the D is unclear. V was trimmed by 8 bases and J by 2 bases, leaving 18 bases between them. The CDR3 totals 15 residues. Germline V gene lookup returns CDR1 MNHEY and CDR2 SVGAGI. CDR3 bases: TGTGCCAGCTGGGCAGCATCTACTACAAACTATGGCTACACCTTC. The encoded protein is CASWAASTTNYGYTF.

Notes on this clone: Different DNA sequences within this sample yield the same CDR3. The rearrangement joins TRBV5-1 to TRBJ2-5; D perhaps matches TRBD1 (7 bases). The CDR3 is 15 residues long. CDR1 SGHRS and CDR2 YFSETQ come from the germline V gene. With 0 bases removed from V and 5 bases from J, the gap between germline ends came to 14 bases. The CDR3 DNA reads TGCGCCAGCAGCTTGGCCAGGGGGGCGGGGGAGACCCAGTACTTC. Amino acid sequence: CASSLARGAGETQYF.

J is TRBJ2-7 and V is TRBV18; D possibly corresponds to TRBD2 (6 bases). Trimming shortened V by 6 bases and J by 0 bases, and 12 bases separated the two germline ends. This CDR3 is built from 14 residues. Germline CDR1 KGHSH, CDR2 LQKENI. The chain's CDR3 is CASSRRGSSYEQYF. CDR3 nucleotides: TGTGCCAGCTCCCGACGGGGGAGCTCCTACGAGCAGTACTTC.

The chain's CDR3 is CASSPLNNPGTNTGELFF. Here the CDR3 DNA reads TGTGCCAGCAGCCCACTGAATAACCCGGGCACGAACACCGGGGAGCTGTTTTTT. The chain is built from TRBV5-4 and TRBJ2-2; D is uncertain. CDR1 is SGHNT, CDR2 YYREEE, per germline (reference sequence). V gave up 4 bases and J gave up 0 bases, with 19 bases separating them. This CDR3 is built from 18 residues.